Listed here are 16 T cell receptor beta chains from one sample, sequenced in a study of blood T cell repertoires in COVID-19. TCRdb's copy holds only in-frame clones and misses some; the assay was immunoSEQ multiplex PCR. This sample yields 250,000 or so clones, of which over 75% are seen a single time; roughly 1.9% belongs to the top ten. Sequencing was done on a sample of peripheral blood. The receptors here all came from a man aged 25-45 years who had recovered from COVID-19.

The V and J genes are TRBV19 and TRBJ2-3; TRBD1 is a possible D gene (6 bases). In germline, CDR1 is LNHDA, CDR2 SQIVND (reference sequence). Trimming stripped 11 bases from V and 2 bases from J, with 17 bases between. CDR3 length equals 14 residues. The CDR3 region has the DNA TGTGCCTCGCACCTCTCAGGGGCCACAGATACGCAGTATTTT. The encoded protein is CASHLSGATDTQYF.

The chain couples TRBV7-8 to TRBJ2-5, with TRBD2 matching over 8 bases. V lost 5 bases, J lost 4 bases, and 3 bases stayed unmatched. The CDR3 is made up of 13 amino acids. Germline V gives CDR1 SGHVS, CDR2 FQNEAQ. CDR3 nucleotides: TGTGCCAGCAGCCGCGGACTAGCAGAGACCCAGTACTTC. Protein product: CASSRGLAETQYF.

The rearrangement uses TRBV3-1 (or the pseudogene TRBV3-2) and TRBJ1-5, with TRBD1 as a possible D gene (5 bases). V was clipped by 5 bases and J by 3 bases, with 8 bases between them. The CDR3 consists of 13 residues. Germline CDR1 reads LGHDT; CDR2 reads YNNKEL (reference sequence). In DNA form, the CDR3 reads TGTGCCAGCAGCAGGGGCCTCAATCAGCCCCAGCATTTT. Protein: CASSRGLNQPQHF.

This clone has a handful of counts. The chain has TRBV25-1 and TRBJ2-1; 9 bases fit TRBD1. Germline V gene sequence: CDR1 MGHDK, CDR2 SYGVNS. The trim removed 6 bases at V and 3 bases at J, leaving 9 bases unmatched. This CDR3 comprises 16 residues. CDR3 coding DNA: TGTGCCAGCAGGGGCACCGGGACAGGGCACTACAATGAGCAGTTCTTC. Encoded protein: CASRGTGTGHYNEQFF.

The V call is TRBV27, the J call TRBJ1-1; TRBD1 matches at 7 bases. The CDR3 is 13 amino acids. The germline V gene encodes CDR1 MNHEY and CDR2 SMNVEV (reference sequence). Trimming at V came to 6 bases and at J to 3 bases, leaving 4 bases not matched to a gene. Written as DNA, the CDR3 is TGTGCCAGCAGCTTTGGACAGGACACTGAAGCTTTCTTT. The encoded protein is CASSFGQDTEAFF.

This rearrangement joins TRBV4-2 to TRBJ2-7; D is possibly TRBD1 (7 bases). Germline CDR1 LGHNA, CDR2 YNFKEQ. V was cut by 0 bases and J by 3 bases, with 15 bases left in between. CDR3 length equals 16 residues. CDR3: CASSQEVAGGYYEQYV. CDR3 nucleotide sequence: TGTGCCAGCAGCCAAGAAGTGGCAGGGGGGTACTACGAGCAGTACGTC.

The J gene is TRBJ1-1, the V gene TRBV27, with 9 bases lining up with TRBD1. The V gene end was trimmed by 6 bases and the J gene end by 7 bases; junction bases not matched to a gene: 6. This CDR3 contains 13 residues. Germline V CDR1 and CDR2: MNHEY, SMNVEV (reference sequence). The CDR3 sequence: CASRKDRGFEAFF. In nucleotides, the CDR3 is TGTGCCAGCAGAAAGGACAGGGGATTTGAAGCTTTCTTT.

This chain uses TRBV15 with TRBJ1-2; TRBD1 agrees at 7 bases. There are 13 residues in the CDR3. CDR1 and CDR2 (germline): LNHNV, YYDKDF (reference sequence). V gave up 6 bases and J gave up 2 bases; unmatched junction bases: 3. Written as DNA, the CDR3 is TGTGCCACCAGTCTGACAGGGAACTATGGCTACACCTTC. Translating gives CATSLTGNYGYTF.

The gene calls are TRBV7-3 and TRBJ1-1; D remains ambiguous. Germline assignment: CDR1 SGHTA and CDR2 FQGTGA. Trimming removed 1 base from V and 5 bases from J, with 17 bases in between. CDR3 length: 16 amino acids. CDR3 sequence (DNA): TGTGCCAGCAGCTTAATGTCAGTACAGCCGGGGACTGAAGCTTTCTTT. Its protein product is CASSLMSVQPGTEAFF.

The chain carries TRBV3-1 (or the pseudogene TRBV3-2) and TRBJ2-2; D perhaps matches TRBD1 (7 bases). This CDR3 contains 18 residues. Germline-derived CDR1 and CDR2 are LGHDT and YNNKEL (reference sequence). Between the trimmed V and J ends, which lost 4 bases and 3 bases, there was a span of 21 bases. As DNA, the CDR3 is TGTGCCAGCAGCCGAAAGGGGGCGGCGGAGGGTTACACCGGGGAGCTGTTTTTT. It is translated as CASSRKGAAEGYTGELFF.

The V gene is TRBV3-1 (or the pseudogene TRBV3-2), the J gene TRBJ1-2, with D maybe TRBD1 (6 bases). Trimming stripped 2 bases from V and 3 bases from J, with 10 bases between. This CDR3 spans 14 amino acids. Germline V gene data show CDR1 as LGHDT and CDR2 as YNNKEL (reference sequence). CDR3 coding DNA: TGTGCCAGCAGCCAAAGGGGGGGCGACTATGGCTACACCTTC. It encodes CASSQRGGDYGYTF.

This chain connects TRBV19 to TRBJ2-2; D possibly corresponds to TRBD1 (6 bases). Trimming removed 2 bases at V and 5 bases at J, with 12 bases between. Germline loops: CDR1 LNHDA, CDR2 SQIVND (reference sequence). CDR3 length equals 15 residues. The CDR3 sequence: CASSIQGIGTGELFF. The DNA for the CDR3 is TGTGCCAGTAGTATACAGGGGATAGGTACCGGGGAGCTGTTTTTT.

This clone has just one count. The chain is built from TRBV7-2 and TRBJ2-3; TRBD2 agrees at 10 bases. Trimming cost V 2 bases and J 4 bases; bases outside gene matches: 3. This CDR3 contains 15 residues. CDR1 and CDR2 from the germline V gene are SGHTA and FQGNSA. CDR3 coding DNA: TGTGCCAGCAGCTTAAAGCGGGGGGGGTCAGATACGCAGTATTTT. Translated, it gives CASSLKRGGSDTQYF.

The rearrangement links TRBV5-1 to TRBJ2-5, with 9 bases identical to TRBD1. The CDR3 has 16 residues. The trim removed 4 bases at V and 4 bases at J, leaving 11 bases unmatched. Germline V CDR1 and CDR2: SGHRS, YFSETQ. DNA of the CDR3: TGCGCCAGCAGCCTGAACAGGGGGCGGTTCGGAGAGACCCAGTACTTC. Translation: CASSLNRGRFGETQYF.

This clone was observed a handful of times. This rearrangement joins TRBV6-4 to TRBJ2-3, with TRBD2 matching over 7 bases. There are 15 residues in the CDR3. After removal of 5 bases from V and 0 bases from J, the junction contained 5 bases not matched to a gene. CDR1 MRHNA and CDR2 SNTAGT come from the germline V gene. The CDR3 region is CASSPVGGSTDTQYF. The CDR3 DNA reads as TGTGCCAGCAGTCCAGTGGGGGGGAGCACAGATACGCAGTATTTT.

The V call is TRBV6-5, the J call TRBJ1-2; TRBD1 matches 9 bases. This CDR3 contains 13 residues. Germline V gene data show CDR1 as MNHEY and CDR2 as SVGAGI. V was clipped by 6 bases and J by 4 bases; unmatched bases: 3. The CDR3 DNA follows: TGTGCCAGCAGGACGACAGGGGGCTATGGCTACACCTTC. Protein sequence: CASRTTGGYGYTF.